This passage covers 16 T cell receptor beta chains from one sample sequenced in a study of patients and donors after allogeneic stem cell transplantation. TCRdb reprocessed the RT-PCR reads with MiXCR, giving one entry per CDR3 protein. The table shows approximately 430,000 distinct CDR3 sequences, with roughly 17% occurring only once. The specimen was blood, either unsorted or a sorted T cell fraction (not recorded which). The receptors were sampled from a human donor who was either an allogeneic HSCT recipient or a stem cell or donor lymphocyte infusion donor (not recorded which). It is not recorded whose cells these are; they may come from a transplant donor.

The chain carries TRBV9 and TRBJ1-3, with D maybe TRBD1 (5 bases). This CDR3 contains 14 residues. Trimming removed 2 bases at V and 4 bases at J, with 10 bases between. Germline values: CDR1 SGDLS, CDR2 YYNGEE. The CDR3 loop is CASSVRGRGNTIYF. The DNA for the CDR3 is TGTGCCAGCAGCGTGAGGGGCAGGGGAAACACCATATATTTT. Combining the CDR3 with reference TRBV9 and TRBJ1-3 gives the whole variable domain DSGVTQTPKHLITATGQRVTLRCSPRSGDLSVYWYQQSLDQGLQFLIQYYNGEERAKGNILERFSAQQFPDLHSELNLSSLELGDSALYFCASSVRGRGNTIYFGEGSWLTVV.

This clonotype has at least ten counts. The chain's CDR3 is CSAPGQKVYNEQFF. Written as DNA, the CDR3 is TGCAGTGCCCCGGGACAGAAAGTCTACAATGAGCAGTTCTTC. The rearrangement uses TRBV20-1 and TRBJ2-1, with TRBD1 identical over 7 bases. The CDR3 extends over 14 amino acids. Germline V gene data show CDR1 as DFQATT and CDR2 as SNEGSKA (reference sequence). With V trimmed by 6 bases and J by 3 bases, 8 bases remained unmatched.

This sequence joins TRBV6-1 and TRBJ1-4, with a weak D call TRBD1 (6 bases). The V gene lost 7 bases and the J gene lost 8 bases, with 20 bases spanning the gap. The germline V gene encodes CDR1 MNHNS and CDR2 SASEGT. The CDR3 extends over 15 amino acids. CDR3 DNA sequence: TGTGCCAGCACCTCCTCCCCCAGGGGAGGAGAAAAACTGTTTTTT. It specifies CASTSSPRGGEKLFF.

The chain carries TRBV6-2 or TRBV6-3 and TRBJ2-3; TRBD2 matches 10 bases. The V gene's germline CDR1 is MNHEY and CDR2 SVGEGT. CDR3 length: 15 amino acids. V lost 8 bases and J lost 6; bases outside the gene matches: 11. The CDR3 loop is CASGGLAVLTDTQYF. DNA for the CDR3: TGTGCCAGCGGTGGACTAGCGGTTCTAACGGATACGCAGTATTTT.

This clonotype turned up a few times. The chain joins TRBV6-1 to TRBJ2-3; 13 bases fit TRBD2. V lost 6 bases, J lost 3 bases, and 3 bases stayed unmatched. Germline CDR1 MNHNS, CDR2 SASEGT. CDR3 length equals 15 residues. CDR3 sequence: CASSKLAGGTDTQYF. The CDR3, as DNA: TGTGCCAGCAGCAAACTAGCGGGAGGGACAGATACGCAGTATTTT.

The genes are TRBV4-3 and TRBJ2-1; 8 bases align to TRBD2. Germline V gene lookup returns CDR1 LGHNA and CDR2 YSLEER. This CDR3 is built from 14 residues. V shed 0 bases and J 13 bases; nucleotides not matched to a gene: 8. The CDR3 region is CASSQDRGAGGQFF. The CDR3 coding sequence is TGCGCCAGCAGCCAAGATAGGGGGGCGGGGGGCCAGTTCTTC.

The chain is built from TRBV15 and TRBJ2-5, with D perhaps given as TRBD1 or TRBD2 (5 bases each). CDR3 length: 14 residues. Germline V gives CDR1 LNHNV, CDR2 YYDKDF (reference sequence). Between the trimmed V and J ends, which lost 5 bases and 6 bases, there was a span of 16 bases. CDR3 DNA: TGTGCCACCAGCCTTCGGCGAGGGGATCAGACCCAGTACTTC. Amino acid sequence: CATSLRRGDQTQYF.

The J gene is TRBJ1-2, the V gene TRBV19; D remains ambiguous. Germline loops: CDR1 LNHDA, CDR2 SQIVND (reference sequence). The CDR3 is made up of 13 amino acids. Deletions cut 6 bases from V and 1 base from J, with 9 bases between. In DNA form, the CDR3 reads TGTGCCAGTAGCTGGTCCGTTAACTATGGCTACACCTTC. It codes for CASSWSVNYGYTF.

This rearrangement joins TRBV28 to TRBJ1-1, with 8 bases lining up with TRBD1. J lost 0 bases, V lost 2 bases, and 8 bases had no gene match. The CDR3 is 17 residues long. The germline gives CDR1 MDHEN, CDR2 SYDVKM. CDR3 sequence: CASSLQGALFMNTEAFF. DNA of the CDR3: TGTGCCAGCAGTTTACAGGGGGCCCTCTTTATGAACACTGAAGCTTTCTTT.

The chain is built from TRBV11-3 and TRBJ2-1; D not certain. The CDR3 is 15 residues long. Germline lookup yields CDR1 SGHNT and CDR2 YENEEA. V shed 5 bases and J shed 7 bases, with 18 bases lying between them. The DNA for the CDR3 is TGTGCCAGCAGCCCACGGACGGGTTCGGTGAATGAGCAGTTCTTC. This translates into CASSPRTGSVNEQFF.

In this sample, this clonotype turned up many times. The chain has TRBV10-3 and TRBJ2-3; TRBD1 matches at 9 bases. V lost 5 bases to trimming and J lost 4 bases; unmatched junction nucleotides: 4. The CDR3 runs 14 residues. CDR1 is ENHRY and CDR2 is SYGVKD in the germline V gene. DNA of the CDR3: TGTGCCATCAGTAACAGGGGGCGAGCAGATACGCAGTATTTT. It yields the protein CAISNRGRADTQYF.

V gene TRBV5-6 combines with J gene TRBJ2-7; D may be TRBD1 (5 bases). Germline lookup yields CDR1 SGHDT and CDR2 YYEEEE. CDR3 size: 14 residues. V was trimmed by 0 bases and J by 5 bases, leaving 12 bases between them. CDR3 in amino acids: CASSLAGRAHEQYF. The CDR3 region has the DNA TGTGCCAGCAGCTTGGCAGGCAGGGCCCACGAGCAGTACTTC.

This chain joins TRBV7-9 and TRBJ2-7; no reliable D call. V lost 4 bases to trimming and J lost 2 bases, with 12 bases between them. CDR3 size: 14 residues. CDR1 SEHNR and CDR2 FQNEAQ come from the germline V gene (reference sequence). The CDR3 DNA sequence: TGTGCCAGCAGCTCCGCCCGGATTCCCTACGAGCAGTACTTC. Translation: CASSSARIPYEQYF.

This clonotype was counted between two and nine times. The V and J genes are TRBV6-1 and TRBJ2-1; 8 bases are shared with TRBD1. CDR3 length: 16 residues. Germline lookup yields CDR1 MNHNS and CDR2 SASEGT. The V gene end was trimmed by 1 base and the J gene end by 3 bases; junction bases not matched to a gene: 5. The CDR3 DNA sequence: TGTGCCAGCAGTGAAGAAGGGACAGGTAACTACAATGAGCAGTTCTTC. Translated: CASSEEGTGNYNEQFF.

CDR3 in amino acids: CASSPQTGELFF. CDR3 DNA: TGTGCCAGCAGTCCCCAAACCGGGGAGCTGTTTTTT. The chain is built from TRBV6-5 and TRBJ2-2; D is uncertain. The CDR3 length is 12 residues. With 5 bases removed from V and 5 bases from J, the gap between germline ends came to 6 bases. CDR1 MNHEY and CDR2 SVGAGI come from the germline V gene.

This clonotype came up many times. The chain uses TRBV5-8 and TRBJ2-7; 8 positions match TRBD1. Germline-derived CDR1 and CDR2 are SGHTS and YDEGEE. This CDR3 comprises 14 residues. The V and J ends lost 4 bases and 5 bases, in that order; junction bases with no gene match: 8. CDR3 sequence (DNA): TGTGCCAGCAGCCCCGGACAGGGCAGAGACGAGCAGTACTTC. Protein sequence: CASSPGQGRDEQYF.